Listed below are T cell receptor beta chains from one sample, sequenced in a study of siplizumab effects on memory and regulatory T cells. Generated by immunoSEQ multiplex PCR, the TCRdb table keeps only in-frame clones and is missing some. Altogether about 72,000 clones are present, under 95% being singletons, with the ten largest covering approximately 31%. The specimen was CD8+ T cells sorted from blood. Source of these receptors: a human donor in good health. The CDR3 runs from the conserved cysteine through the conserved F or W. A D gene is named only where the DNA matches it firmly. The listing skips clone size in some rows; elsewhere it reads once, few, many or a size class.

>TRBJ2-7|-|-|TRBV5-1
TGCGCCAGCAGCTTGGGCCAGGGACCCTACGAGCAGTACTTC
CASSLGQGPYEQYF
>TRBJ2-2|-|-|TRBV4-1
TGCGCCAGCAGCCATACTAGTACCGGGGAGCTGTTTTTT
CASSHTSTGELFF
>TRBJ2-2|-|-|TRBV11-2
TGTGCCAGCAGCTTAGGGGGTAACACCGGGGAGCTGTTTTTT
CASSLGGNTGELFF
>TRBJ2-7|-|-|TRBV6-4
TGTGCCAGCAGTTACGATGGGGCTGGTTACGAGCAGTACTTC
CASSYDGAGYEQYF
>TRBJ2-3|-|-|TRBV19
TGTGCCAGTAGTAGAGGAGCCACAGATACGCAGTATTTT
CASSRGATDTQYF
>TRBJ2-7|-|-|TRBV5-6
TGTGCCAGCAGCGGGAACCCAGCGGGCGAGCAGTACTTC
CASSGNPAGEQYF
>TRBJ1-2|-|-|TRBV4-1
TGCGCCAGCAGCCAAATAAACTATGGCTACACCTTC
CASSQINYGYTF
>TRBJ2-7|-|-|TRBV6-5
TGTGCCAGTTCAACGGAGTACTACGAGCAGTACTTC
CASSTEYYEQYF
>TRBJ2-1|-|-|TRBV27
TGTGCCAGCAGTTCCCTAGGGGCGGTTCGGGATGAGCAGTTCTTC
CASSSLGAVRDEQFF
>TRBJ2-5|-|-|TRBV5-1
TGCGCCAGCAGCGAACAAGGCCGCCGAGTGGAGGACCAGTACTTC
CASSEQGRRVEDQYF
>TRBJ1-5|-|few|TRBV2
TGTGCCTCAGCGGAGGGCGATAGCAATCAGCCCCAGCATTTT
CASAEGDSNQPQHF
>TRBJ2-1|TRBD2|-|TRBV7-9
TGTGCCAGCAGCCAAACCGGGACTAGCTCCTACAATGAGCAGTTCTTC
CASSQTGTSSYNEQFF
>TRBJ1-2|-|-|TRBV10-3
TGTGCCATCCGCGGGGGAAACTATGGCTACACCTTC
CAIRGGNYGYTF
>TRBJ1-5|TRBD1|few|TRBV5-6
TGTGCCAGCACCCGACAGGGTTTTGTTAGTCAGCCCCAGCATTTT
CASTRQGFVSQPQHF
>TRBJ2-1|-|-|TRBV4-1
TGCGCCAGCAGCCAAGTCAGGACAGTCCCCGAGCAGTTCTTC
CASSQVRTVPEQFF
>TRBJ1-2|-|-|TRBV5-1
TGCGCCAGCAGCCTACGGGTTGGGGCTGGCTACACCTTC
CASSLRVGAGYTF
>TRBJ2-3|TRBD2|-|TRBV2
TGTGCCAGCAGTGAGGGAGCGGGAGTTTTGACAGATACGCAGTATTTT
CASSEGAGVLTDTQYF
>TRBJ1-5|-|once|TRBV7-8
TGTGCCAGCAGTTTTTACCTGGGGAGGGTGGGCAATCAGCCCCAGCATTTT
CASSFYLGRVGNQPQHF
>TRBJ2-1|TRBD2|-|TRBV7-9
TGTGCCAGCAGCTTAGTACGTGGTAGCGGGAGTTTAGCTGAGCAGTTCTTC
CASSLVRGSGSLAEQFF
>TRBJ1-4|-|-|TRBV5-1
TGCGCCAGCAGCCAAGGGACGGCAACTAATGAAAAACTGTTTTTT
CASSQGTATNEKLFF
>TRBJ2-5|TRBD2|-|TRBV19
TGTGCCAGTGGACCCGGACTAGCGGGAGTCGAAGAGACCCAGTACTTC
CASGPGLAGVEETQYF
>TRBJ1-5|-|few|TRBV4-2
TGTGCCAGCAGCCAAGCCGGGGGCAATCAGCCCCAGCATTTT
CASSQAGGNQPQHF
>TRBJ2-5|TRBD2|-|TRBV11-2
TGTGCCAGCAGCTCGAGTCCGGGGGAGGGCCAAGAGACCCAGTACTTC
CASSSSPGEGQETQYF
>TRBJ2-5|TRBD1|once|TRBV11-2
TGTGCCAGCAGCTTCGGTCAGGGGGTCCAAGAGACCCAGTACTTC
CASSFGQGVQETQYF
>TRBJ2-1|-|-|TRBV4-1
TGCGCCGGGGCGACTACACCCGCCTTCAATGAGCAGTTCTTC
CAGATTPAFNEQFF
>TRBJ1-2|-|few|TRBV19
TGTGCCAGTAGTCCCGGGACGAGTGGCTACACCTTC
CASSPGTSGYTF